The clone carrying this T cell receptor (beta chain) was recorded a few times. Its antigen remains unknown. The data derive from a study of shared clonotypes between healthy human individuals. Overall study: Per donor, three plates held CD4 naive cells, three held CD4 memory, two held CD8 naive and one held CD8 memory. The study's findings and limits: Sampling used blood alone; tissue repertoires probably differ.

Generated by immunoSEQ multiplex PCR, the TCRdb table keeps only in-frame clones and is missing some. The table lists about 1 million clones, under 80% of them singletons, with nearly 1.5% in the top ten. Germline V lookup: CDR1 SGHRS, CDR2 YFSETQ. Trimming pared 4 bases from V and 1 base from J, leaving 13 bases between. This CDR3 spans 15 amino acids. The study drew all its donors from Caucasian adults living in Nashville, Tennessee. From CD4+ cells came CD45RA+ naive and CD45RA-negative memory subsets. The rearrangement uses TRBV5-1 and TRBJ2-3, with D possibly being TRBD1 (6 bases). Material for sequencing was memory CD4+ T cells sorted from blood. Indicated subset: CD45RA-negative fraction. The receptor comes from a man younger than 35 in good health. CDR3 region: CASSPTGIGTDTQYF. As DNA, the CDR3 is TGCGCCAGCAGCCCAACAGGGATAGGCACAGATACGCAGTATTTT.